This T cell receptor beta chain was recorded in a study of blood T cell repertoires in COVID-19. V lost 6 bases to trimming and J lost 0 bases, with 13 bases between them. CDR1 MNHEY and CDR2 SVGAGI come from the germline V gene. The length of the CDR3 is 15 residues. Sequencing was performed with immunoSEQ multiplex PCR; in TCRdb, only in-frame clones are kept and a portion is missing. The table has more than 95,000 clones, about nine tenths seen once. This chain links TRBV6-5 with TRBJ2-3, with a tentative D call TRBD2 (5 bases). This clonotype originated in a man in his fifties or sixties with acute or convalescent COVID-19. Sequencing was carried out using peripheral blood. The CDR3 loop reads CASSPTRTSTDTQYF. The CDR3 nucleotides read TGTGCCAGCAGCCCGACACGGACTAGCACAGATACGCAGTATTTT.